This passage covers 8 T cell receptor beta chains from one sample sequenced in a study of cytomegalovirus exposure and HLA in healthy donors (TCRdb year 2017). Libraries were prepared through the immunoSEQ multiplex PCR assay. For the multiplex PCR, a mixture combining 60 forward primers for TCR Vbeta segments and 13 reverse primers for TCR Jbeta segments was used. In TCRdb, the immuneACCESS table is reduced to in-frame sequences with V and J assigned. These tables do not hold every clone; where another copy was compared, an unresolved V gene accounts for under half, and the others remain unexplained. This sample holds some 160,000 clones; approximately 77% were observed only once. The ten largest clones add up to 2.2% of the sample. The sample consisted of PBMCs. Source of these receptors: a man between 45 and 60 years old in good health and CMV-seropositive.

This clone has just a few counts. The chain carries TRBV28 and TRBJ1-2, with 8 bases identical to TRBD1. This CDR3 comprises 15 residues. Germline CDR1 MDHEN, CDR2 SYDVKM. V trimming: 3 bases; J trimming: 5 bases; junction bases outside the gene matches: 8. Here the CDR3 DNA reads TGTGCCAGCAGTTTGGGATTCGACAGGGGTTATGGCTACACCTTC. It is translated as CASSLGFDRGYGYTF.

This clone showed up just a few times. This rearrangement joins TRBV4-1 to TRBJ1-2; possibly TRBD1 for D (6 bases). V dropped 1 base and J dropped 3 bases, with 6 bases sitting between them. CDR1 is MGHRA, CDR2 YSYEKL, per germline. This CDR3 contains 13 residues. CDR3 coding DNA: TGCGCCAGCAGCCAAGGGACAGACTATGGCTACACCTTC. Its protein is CASSQGTDYGYTF.

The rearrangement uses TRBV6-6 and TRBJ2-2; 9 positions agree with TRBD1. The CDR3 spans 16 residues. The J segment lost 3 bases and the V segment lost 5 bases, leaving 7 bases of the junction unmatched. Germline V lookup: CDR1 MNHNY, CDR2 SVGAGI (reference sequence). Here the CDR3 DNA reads TGTGCCAGCAGTCACGACAGGGGGTCCTACACCGGGGAGCTGTTTTTT. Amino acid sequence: CASSHDRGSYTGELFF.

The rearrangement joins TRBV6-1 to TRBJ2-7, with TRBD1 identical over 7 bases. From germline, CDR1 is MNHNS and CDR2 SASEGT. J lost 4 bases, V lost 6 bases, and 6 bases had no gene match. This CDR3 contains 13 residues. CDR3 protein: CASRTGTKYEQYF. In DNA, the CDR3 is TGTGCCAGCAGGACAGGGACAAAGTACGAGCAGTACTTC.

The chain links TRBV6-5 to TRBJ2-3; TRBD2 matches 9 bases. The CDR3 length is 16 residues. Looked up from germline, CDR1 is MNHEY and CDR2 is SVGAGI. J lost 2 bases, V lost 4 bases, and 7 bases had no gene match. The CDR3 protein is CASSFTLAGFTDTQYF. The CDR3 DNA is TGTGCCAGCAGTTTTACTCTAGCGGGGTTCACAGATACGCAGTATTTT.

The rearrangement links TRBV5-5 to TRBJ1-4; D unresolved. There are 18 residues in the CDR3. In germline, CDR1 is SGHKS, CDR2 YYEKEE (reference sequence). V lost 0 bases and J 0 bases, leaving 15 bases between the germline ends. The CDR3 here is CASSLAARHQATNEKLFF. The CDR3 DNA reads TGTGCCAGCAGCTTGGCCGCCAGGCATCAAGCAACTAATGAAAAACTGTTTTTT.

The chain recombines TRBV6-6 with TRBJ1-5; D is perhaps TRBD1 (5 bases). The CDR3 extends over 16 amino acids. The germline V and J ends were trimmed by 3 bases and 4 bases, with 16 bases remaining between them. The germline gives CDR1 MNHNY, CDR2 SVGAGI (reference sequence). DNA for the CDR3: TGTGCCAGCAGTTATATGGGGGGTATAAGGAATCAGCCCCAGCATTTT. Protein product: CASSYMGGIRNQPQHF.

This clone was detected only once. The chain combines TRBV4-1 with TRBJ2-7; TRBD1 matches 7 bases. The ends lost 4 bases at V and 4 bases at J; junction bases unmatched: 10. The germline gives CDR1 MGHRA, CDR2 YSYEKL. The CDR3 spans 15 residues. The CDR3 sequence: CASSRTSGQHYEQYF. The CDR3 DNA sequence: TGCGCCAGCAGCCGCACCTCGGGACAGCATTACGAGCAGTACTTC.